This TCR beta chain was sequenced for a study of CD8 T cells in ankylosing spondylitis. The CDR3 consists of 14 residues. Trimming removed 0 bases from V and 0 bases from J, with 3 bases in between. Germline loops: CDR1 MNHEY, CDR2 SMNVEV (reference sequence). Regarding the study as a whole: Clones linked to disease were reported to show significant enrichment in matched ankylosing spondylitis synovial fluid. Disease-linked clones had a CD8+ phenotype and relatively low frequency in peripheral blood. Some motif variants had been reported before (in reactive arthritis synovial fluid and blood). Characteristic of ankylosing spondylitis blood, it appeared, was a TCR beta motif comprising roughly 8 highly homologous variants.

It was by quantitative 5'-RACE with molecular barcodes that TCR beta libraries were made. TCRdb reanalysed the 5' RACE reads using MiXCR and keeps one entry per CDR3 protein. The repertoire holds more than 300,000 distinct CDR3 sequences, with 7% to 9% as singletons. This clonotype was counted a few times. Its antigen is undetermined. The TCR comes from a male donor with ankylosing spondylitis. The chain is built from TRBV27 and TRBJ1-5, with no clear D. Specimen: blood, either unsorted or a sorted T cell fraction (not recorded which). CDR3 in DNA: TGTGCCAGCAGTTTATCCTATAGCAATCAGCCCCAGCATTTT. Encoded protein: CASSLSYSNQPQHF.